This T cell receptor (beta chain) derives from a study of T cell changes during pregnancy in multiple sclerosis. The assay was immunoSEQ multiplex PCR, and TCRdb's table has in-frame clones only and misses some. This sample has roughly 69,000 clones; about 91% occur once, and the top ten carry approximately 1.5%. The source is a female donor with multiple sclerosis, enrolled in a pregnancy study. This sample comprised peripheral blood, obtained after pregnancy.

CDR3 amino acids: CASSGGTETDTQYF. The CDR3 DNA follows: TGTGCCAGCAGTGGGGGGACAGAAACAGATACGCAGTATTTT. The chain couples TRBV6-4 to TRBJ2-3, with 7 bases lining up with TRBD1. This CDR3 is built from 14 residues. The J segment lost 3 bases and the V segment lost 4 bases, leaving 4 bases of the junction unmatched. CDR1 MRHNA and CDR2 SNTAGT come from the germline V gene.